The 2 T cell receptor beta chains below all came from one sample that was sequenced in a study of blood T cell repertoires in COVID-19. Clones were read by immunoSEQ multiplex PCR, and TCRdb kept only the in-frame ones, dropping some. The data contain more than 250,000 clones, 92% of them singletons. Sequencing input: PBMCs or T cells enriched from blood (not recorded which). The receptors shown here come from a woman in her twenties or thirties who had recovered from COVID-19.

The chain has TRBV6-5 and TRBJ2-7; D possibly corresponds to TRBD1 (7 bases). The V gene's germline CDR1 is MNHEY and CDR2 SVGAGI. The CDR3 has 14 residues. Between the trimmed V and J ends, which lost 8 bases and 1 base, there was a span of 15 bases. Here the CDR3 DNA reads TGTGCCAGCTCAACAGGGGCGGGGTCCTACGAGCAGTACTTC. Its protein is CASSTGAGSYEQYF.

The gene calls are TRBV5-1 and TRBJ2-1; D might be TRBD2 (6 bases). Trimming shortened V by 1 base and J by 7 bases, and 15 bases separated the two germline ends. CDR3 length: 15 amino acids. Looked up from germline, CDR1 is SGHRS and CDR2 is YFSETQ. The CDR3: CASSLWSGEMNEQFF. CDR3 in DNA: TGCGCCAGCAGCTTGTGGTCGGGAGAAATGAATGAGCAGTTCTTC.